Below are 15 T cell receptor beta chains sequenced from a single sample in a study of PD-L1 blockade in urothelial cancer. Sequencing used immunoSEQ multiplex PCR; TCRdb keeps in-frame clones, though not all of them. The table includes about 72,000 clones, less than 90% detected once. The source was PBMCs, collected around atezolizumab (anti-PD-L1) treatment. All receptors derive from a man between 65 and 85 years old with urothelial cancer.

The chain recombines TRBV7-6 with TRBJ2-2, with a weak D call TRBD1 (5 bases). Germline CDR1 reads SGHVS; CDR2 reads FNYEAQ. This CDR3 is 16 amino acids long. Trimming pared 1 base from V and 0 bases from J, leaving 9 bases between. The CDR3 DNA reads TGTGCCAGCAGCTTAGTAGACAGAGCGAACACCGGGGAGCTGTTTTTT. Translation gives CASSLVDRANTGELFF.

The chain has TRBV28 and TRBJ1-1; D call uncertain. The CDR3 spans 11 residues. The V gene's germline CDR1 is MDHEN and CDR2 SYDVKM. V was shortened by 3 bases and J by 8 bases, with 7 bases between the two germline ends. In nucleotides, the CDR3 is TGTGCCAGCAGTTTTTCGAGGGAAGCTTTCTTT. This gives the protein CASSFSREAFF.

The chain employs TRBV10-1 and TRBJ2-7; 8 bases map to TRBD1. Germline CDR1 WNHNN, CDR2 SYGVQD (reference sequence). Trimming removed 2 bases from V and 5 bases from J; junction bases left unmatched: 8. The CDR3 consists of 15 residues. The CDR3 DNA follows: TGCGCCAGCAGTGAGGGATGGACAGGGAACAACGAGCAGTACTTC. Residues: CASSEGWTGNNEQYF.

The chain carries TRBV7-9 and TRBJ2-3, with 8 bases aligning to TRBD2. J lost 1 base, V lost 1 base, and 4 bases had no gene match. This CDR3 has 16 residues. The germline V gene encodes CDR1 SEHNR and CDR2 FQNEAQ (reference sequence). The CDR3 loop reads CASSLGGLGGTDTQYF. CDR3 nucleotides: TGTGCCAGCAGCTTAGGGGGACTAGGAGGCACAGATACGCAGTATTTT.

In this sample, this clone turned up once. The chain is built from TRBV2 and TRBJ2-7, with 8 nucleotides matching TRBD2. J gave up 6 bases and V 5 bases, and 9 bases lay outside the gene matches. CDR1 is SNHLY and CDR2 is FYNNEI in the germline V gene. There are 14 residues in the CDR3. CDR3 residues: CASSSLAGYGEQYF. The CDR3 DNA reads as TGTGCCAGCAGTTCTCTAGCGGGTTATGGCGAGCAGTACTTC.

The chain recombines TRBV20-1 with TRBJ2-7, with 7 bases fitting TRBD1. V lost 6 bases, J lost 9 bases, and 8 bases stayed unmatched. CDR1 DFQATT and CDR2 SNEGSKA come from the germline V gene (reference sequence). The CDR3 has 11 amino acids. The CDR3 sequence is CSASDRVWQYF. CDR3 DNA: TGCAGTGCAAGCGACAGGGTCTGGCAGTACTTC.

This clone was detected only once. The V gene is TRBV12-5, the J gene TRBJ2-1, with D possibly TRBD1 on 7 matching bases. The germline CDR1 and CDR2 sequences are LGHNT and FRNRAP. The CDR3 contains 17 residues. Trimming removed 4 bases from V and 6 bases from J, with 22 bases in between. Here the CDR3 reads CASGSYPGRGTGNEQFF. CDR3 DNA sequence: TGTGCTAGTGGTTCCTATCCGGGCAGGGGGACTGGCAATGAGCAGTTCTTC.

The CDR3 sequence: CASRGRGASMNTEAFF. CDR3 DNA sequence: TGCGCCAGCAGGGGGCGGGGGGCGAGCATGAACACTGAAGCTTTCTTT. This chain joins TRBV10-2 and TRBJ1-1; a possible D gene is TRBD1 (6 bases). Trimming shortened V by 6 bases and J by 0 bases, and 17 bases separated the two germline ends. The CDR3 has 16 amino acids. Germline V CDR1 and CDR2: WSHSY, SAAADI.

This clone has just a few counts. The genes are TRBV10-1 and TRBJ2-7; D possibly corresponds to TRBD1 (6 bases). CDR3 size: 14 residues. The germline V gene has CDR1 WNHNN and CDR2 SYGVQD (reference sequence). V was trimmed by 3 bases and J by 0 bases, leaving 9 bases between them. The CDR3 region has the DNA TGCGCCAGCAGTGAAGGGGGATCCTCCTACGAGCAGTACTTC. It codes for CASSEGGSSYEQYF.

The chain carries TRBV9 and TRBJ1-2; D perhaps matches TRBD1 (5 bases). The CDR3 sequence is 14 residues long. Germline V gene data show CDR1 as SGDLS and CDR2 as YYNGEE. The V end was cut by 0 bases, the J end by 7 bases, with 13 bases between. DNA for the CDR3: TGTGCCAGCAGCGTAGCGTTCCAGGGTGTTGGCTACACCTTC. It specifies CASSVAFQGVGYTF. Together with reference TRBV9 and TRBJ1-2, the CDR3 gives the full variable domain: DSGVTQTPKHLITATGQRVTLRCSPRSGDLSVYWYQQSLDQGLQFLIQYYNGEERAKGNILERFSAQQFPDLHSELNLSSLELGDSALYFCASSVAFQGVGYTFGSGTRLTVV.

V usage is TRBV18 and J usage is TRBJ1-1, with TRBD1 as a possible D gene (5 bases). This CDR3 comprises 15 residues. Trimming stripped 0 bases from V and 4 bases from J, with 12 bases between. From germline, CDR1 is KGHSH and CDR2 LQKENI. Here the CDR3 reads CASSPPKGGVTEAFF. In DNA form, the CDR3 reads TGTGCCAGCTCACCACCGAAGGGAGGGGTCACTGAAGCTTTCTTT.

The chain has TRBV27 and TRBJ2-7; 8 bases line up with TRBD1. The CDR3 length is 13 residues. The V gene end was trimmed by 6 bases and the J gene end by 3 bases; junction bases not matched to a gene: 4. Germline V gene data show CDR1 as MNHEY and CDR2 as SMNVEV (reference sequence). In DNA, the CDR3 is TGTGCCAGCAGGGACAGGGTCCTCTACGAGCAGTACTTC. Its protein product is CASRDRVLYEQYF.

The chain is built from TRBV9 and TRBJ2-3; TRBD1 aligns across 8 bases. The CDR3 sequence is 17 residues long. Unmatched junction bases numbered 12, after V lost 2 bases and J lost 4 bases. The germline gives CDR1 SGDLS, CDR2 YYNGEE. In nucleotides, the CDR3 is TGTGCCAGCAGCGTCTCCCAGGACAGGGTCGAGGCAGATACGCAGTATTTT. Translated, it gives CASSVSQDRVEADTQYF.

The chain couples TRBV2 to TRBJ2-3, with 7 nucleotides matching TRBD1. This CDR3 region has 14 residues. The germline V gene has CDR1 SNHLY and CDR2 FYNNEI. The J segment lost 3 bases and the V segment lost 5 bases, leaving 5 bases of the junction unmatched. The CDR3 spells CASSRGLGTDTQYF. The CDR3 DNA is TGTGCCAGCAGTAGGGGGCTGGGAACAGATACGCAGTATTTT.

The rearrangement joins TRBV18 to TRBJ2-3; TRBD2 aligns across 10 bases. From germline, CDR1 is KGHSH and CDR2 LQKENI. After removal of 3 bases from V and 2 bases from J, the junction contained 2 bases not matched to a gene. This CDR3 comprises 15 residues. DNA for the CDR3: TGTGCCAGCTCACCGACTAGCGGGTACACAGATACGCAGTATTTT. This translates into CASSPTSGYTDTQYF.